Listed here is a single T cell receptor beta chain. Antigen specificity is unknown. This CDR3 is 14 amino acids long. With 2 bases removed from V and 7 bases from J, the gap between germline ends came to 15 bases. The germline V gene has CDR1 SGHRS and CDR2 YFSETQ. This entry is derived from a study of vaccination effects on CD4 cells after COVID-19. Study details: The vaccine given was either BNT162b2 or mRNA-1273, in two doses.

Produced via immunoSEQ multiplex PCR; TCRdb's table is partial and in-frame only. The sample holds tens of thousands of clones, roughly 80% seen once. Isolation of CD4+ T cells took place after 10 to 11 days of culture. In the cultures, half the medium was exchanged for IL-2 medium on days 3 and 7. The chain recombines TRBV5-1 with TRBJ1-2, with unresolved D. The starting material was CD4+ T cells from PBMCs cultured without peptide, obtained before COVID-19 vaccination. The source of this sequence is a human donor who received a COVID-19 vaccine. CDR3 bases: TGCGCCAGCAGCTTTATCGGGTTACAAGGTGGCTACACCTTC. Its protein product is CASSFIGLQGGYTF.